This is a list of T cell receptor beta chains from one sample in a study of identical twins. From the 5' RACE reads, TCRdb called clonotypes with MiXCR, one entry per CDR3 protein. The table shows 1,800,000 or so distinct CDR3 sequences, with under 35% occurring only once. What was sequenced was cord blood. The receptors stem from a newborn girl in good health. Both conserved end residues are part of each CDR3. D genes are given only for firm matches. Size values are once, few and many counts, or a class for expanded clones, and some rows have none.

>TRBV2|-|TRBJ2-7|17|-
TGTGCCAGCAGTGTTTCGTTCTACAGGGAAGGAAAAAACGAGCAGTACTTC
CASSVSFYREGKNEQYF
>TRBV7-2|-|TRBJ1-4|15|few
TGTGCCAGCAGCTTAGGGGCAGGGAGGGGGGAAAAACTGTTTTTT
CASSLGAGRGEKLFF
>TRBV20-1|-|TRBJ2-7|15|-
TGCAGTGCTAGGGAACCGACAGGAGGGGATTACGAGCAGTACTTC
CSAREPTGGDYEQYF
>TRBV20-1|TRBD2|TRBJ2-1|17|-
TGCAGTGGGATGGAAGCGGGGGGATCGAGACCCTACAATGAGCAGTTCTTC
CSGMEAGGSRPYNEQFF
>TRBV27|-|TRBJ2-7|14|-
TGTGCCAGCAGTTTATCTGCTAGCTCCCACGAGCAGTACTTC
CASSLSASSHEQYF
>TRBV11-2|-|TRBJ2-1|13|few
TGTGCCAGCAGCGGGACAAAATACAATGAGCAGTTCTTC
CASSGTKYNEQFF
>TRBV20-1|-|TRBJ1-5|15|many
TGCAGTGCTAATCGGGGGCCCTATAGCAATCAGCCCCAGCATTTT
CSANRGPYSNQPQHF
>TRBV6-1|-|TRBJ1-2|12|-
TGTGCCAGCAGTGAGTCTACAGGTGGCTACACCTTC
CASSESTGGYTF
>TRBV2|TRBD1|TRBJ1-1|16|-
TGTGCCACCAGTCGGACAGGAGGGGTTGGGGGGACTGAAGCTTTCTTT
CATSRTGGVGGTEAFF
>TRBV4-2|-|TRBJ2-5|13|-
TGTGCCAGCAGCCAAGAACCGCTACAGACCCAGTACTTC
CASSQEPLQTQYF
>TRBV3-1|-|TRBJ2-5|15|few
TGTGCCAGCAGCCAAGATGGGCGGATCCAAGAGACCCAGTACTTC
CASSQDGRIQETQYF
>TRBV29-1|-|TRBJ1-2|15|few
TGCAGTGCCGGGACAATACAAGCGGGTATCTATGGCTACACCTTC
CSAGTIQAGIYGYTF
>TRBV20-1|TRBD2|TRBJ2-5|15|-
TGCAGTGCCACAAGGCGCGGGGGAATCCAAGAGACCCAGTACTTC
CSATRRGGIQETQYF
>TRBV5-6|-|TRBJ2-2|18|-
TGTGCCAGCAGTGATCCGGGACGCAAAGGCCGTGGCACCGGGGAGCTGTTTTTT
CASSDPGRKGRGTGELFF
>TRBV2|-|TRBJ2-1|18|-
TGTGCCAGCAGTGATCGGTGGCTAGCGTTAGGTACACAAGAGACCCAGTTCTTC
CASSDRWLALGTQETQFF
>TRBV11-2|-|TRBJ2-7|14|few
TGTGCCAGCACCCTAGCCCGCTCCTACAATGAGCAGTACTTC
CASTLARSYNEQYF
>TRBV5-1|TRBD2|TRBJ2-3|15|few
TGCGCCAGCAGAATCGCACTAGCGGAGATAGATACGCAGTATTTT
CASRIALAEIDTQYF
>TRBV6-6|-|TRBJ2-5|13|-
TGTGCCAGCAGTTACTCGGGGCCCAGGGCCCAGTACTTC
CASSYSGPRAQYF
>TRBV20-1|TRBD2|TRBJ2-7|16|few
TGCAGTGCTAGAGACTCAAGCGGGAGGTTCTCCTACGAGCAGTACTTC
CSARDSSGRFSYEQYF
>TRBV7-6|-|TRBJ1-2|14|-
TGTGCCAGCAGCGTAGGTGGGGGGAGCTATGGCTACACCTTC
CASSVGGGSYGYTF
>TRBV28|-|TRBJ2-2|11|-
TGCGCCAGCAGCTTTCGAGGGGAGCTGTTTTTT
CASSFRGELFF
>TRBV7-9|-|TRBJ2-2|12|-
TGTGCCAGCAGCCGAGACTGGGAGGAGCTGTTTTTT
CASSRDWEELFF
>TRBV20-1|TRBD1|TRBJ1-5|15|few
TGCAGTGCTAGAGGGACAGGGGGCTTGTATCAGCCCCAGCATTTT
CSARGTGGLYQPQHF
>TRBV29-1|-|TRBJ2-1|17|-
TGCAGCGTTGAAGATAGTAGGGGGAATGGGGATAGATACGAGCAGTTCTTC
CSVEDSRGNGDRYEQFF
>TRBV10-3|TRBD1|TRBJ1-2|15|-
TGTGCCATCAAGGGACAGGGGGCTCTTAACTATGGCTACACCTTC
CAIKGQGALNYGYTF
>TRBV4-1|-|TRBJ1-1|16|-
TGCGCCAGCAGCCAAGTCAGGGGAACTATGAACACTGAAGCTTTCTTT
CASSQVRGTMNTEAFF
>TRBV9|TRBD1|TRBJ1-1|15|few
TGTGCCAGCAGCCCCCTACTTCGACAGGGCACTGAAGCTTTCTTT
CASSPLLRQGTEAFF
>TRBV7-2|-|TRBJ2-1|16|-
TGTGCCAGCAGCTTAGTGTCCACTAGCTCCTACAATGAGCAGTTCTTC
CASSLVSTSSYNEQFF
>TRBV29-1|-|TRBJ1-2|15|many
TGCAGCGTTGTAAACAGACCCTCCTTGCACTATGGCTACACCTTC
CSVVNRPSLHYGYTF
>TRBV3-1|-|TRBJ2-4|14|few
TGTGCCAGCAGCCAAGCCCCGACAGTCGACATTCAGTACTTC
CASSQAPTVDIQYF
>TRBV28|-|TRBJ2-7|13|many
TGTGCCAGCAGTCTTCCGGGGAGCGACGAGCAGTACTTC
CASSLPGSDEQYF
>TRBV28|TRBD1|TRBJ2-5|14|-
TGTGCCAGCAGTTTCCGGACAGGGTGGGAGACCCAGTACTTC
CASSFRTGWETQYF
>TRBV12-3/TRBV12-4|-|TRBJ2-7|16|-
TGTGCCAGCAGTTTACTTCCGGAGGGCCCTGGTGATGAGCAGTACTTC
CASSLLPEGPGDEQYF
>TRBV6-1|TRBD1|TRBJ1-2|13|-
TGTGCCACCCAGAAAAGACAGGGCGATGGCTACACCTTC
CATQKRQGDGYTF
>TRBV15|TRBD2|TRBJ2-3|16|few
TGTGCCACCAGCAGAGGTCTACTAGCGGGCACAGATACGCAGTATTTT
CATSRGLLAGTDTQYF
>TRBV25-1|-|TRBJ2-1|13|-
TGTGCCAGCGAGGGTGGACGCTACAATGAGCAGTTCTTC
CASEGGRYNEQFF
>TRBV30|TRBD2|TRBJ2-3|13|few
TGTGCCTTGGGACTAGCTTTTACAGATACGCAGTATTTT
CALGLAFTDTQYF
>TRBV9|-|TRBJ1-2|13|few
TGTGCCAGCAGCGTGGACGGGAGCTATGGCTACACCTTC
CASSVDGSYGYTF
>TRBV12-3/TRBV12-4|TRBD1|TRBJ2-4|14|many
TGTGCCAGCAGCCCTTTGGACAGGGGTAACATTCAGTACTTC
CASSPLDRGNIQYF
>TRBV4-1|-|TRBJ2-3|16|-
TGCGCCAGCAGCCAAGTGGGCAGGACAAGGGCAGATACGCAGTATTTT
CASSQVGRTRADTQYF
>TRBV20-1|-|TRBJ2-3|13|few
TGCAGTGCTAGTAAAGGAGTCACAGATACGCAGTATTTT
CSASKGVTDTQYF